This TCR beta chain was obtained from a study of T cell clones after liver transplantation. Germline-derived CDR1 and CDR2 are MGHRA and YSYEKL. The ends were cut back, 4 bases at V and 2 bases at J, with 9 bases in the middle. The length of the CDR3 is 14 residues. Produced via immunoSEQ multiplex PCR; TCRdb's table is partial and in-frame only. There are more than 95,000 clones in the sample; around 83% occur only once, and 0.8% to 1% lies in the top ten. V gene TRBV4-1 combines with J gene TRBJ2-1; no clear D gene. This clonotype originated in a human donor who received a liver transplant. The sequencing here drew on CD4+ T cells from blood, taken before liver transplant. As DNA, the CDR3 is TGCGCCAGCAGCCCTGCTCAGGCCTACAATGAGCAGTTCTTC. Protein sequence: CASSPAQAYNEQFF.